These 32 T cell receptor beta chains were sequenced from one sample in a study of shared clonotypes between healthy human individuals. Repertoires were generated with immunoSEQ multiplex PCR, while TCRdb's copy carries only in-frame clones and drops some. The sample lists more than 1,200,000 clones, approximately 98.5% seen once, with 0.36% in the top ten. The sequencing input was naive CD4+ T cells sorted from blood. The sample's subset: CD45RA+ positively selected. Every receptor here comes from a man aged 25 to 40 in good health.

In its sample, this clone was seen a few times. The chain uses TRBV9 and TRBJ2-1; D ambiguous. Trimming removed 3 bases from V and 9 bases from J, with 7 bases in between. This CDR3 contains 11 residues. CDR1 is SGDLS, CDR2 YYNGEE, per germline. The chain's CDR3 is CASSGSGEQFF. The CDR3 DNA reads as TGTGCCAGCAGCGGATCGGGTGAGCAGTTCTTC.

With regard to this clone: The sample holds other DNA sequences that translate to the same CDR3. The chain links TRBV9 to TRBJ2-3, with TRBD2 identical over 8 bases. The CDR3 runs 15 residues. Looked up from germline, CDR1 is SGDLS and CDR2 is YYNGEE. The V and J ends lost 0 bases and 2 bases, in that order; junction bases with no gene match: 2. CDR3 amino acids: CASSVGSGATDTQYF. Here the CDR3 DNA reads TGTGCCAGCAGCGTAGGTAGCGGGGCCACAGATACGCAGTATTTT.

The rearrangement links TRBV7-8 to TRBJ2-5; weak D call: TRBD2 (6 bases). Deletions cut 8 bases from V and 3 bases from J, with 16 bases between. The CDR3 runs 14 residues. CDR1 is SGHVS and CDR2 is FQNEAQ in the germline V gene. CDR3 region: CASSRDSPEETQYF. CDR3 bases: TGTGCCAGCTCGAGGGACTCTCCCGAAGAGACCCAGTACTTC.

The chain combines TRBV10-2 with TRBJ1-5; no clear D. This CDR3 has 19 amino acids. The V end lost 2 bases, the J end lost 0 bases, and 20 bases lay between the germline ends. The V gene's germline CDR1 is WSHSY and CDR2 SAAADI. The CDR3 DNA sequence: TGCGCCAGCAGTGAGGGATACAACCCAAGATCATATAGCAATCAGCCCCAGCATTTT. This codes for CASSEGYNPRSYSNQPQHF.

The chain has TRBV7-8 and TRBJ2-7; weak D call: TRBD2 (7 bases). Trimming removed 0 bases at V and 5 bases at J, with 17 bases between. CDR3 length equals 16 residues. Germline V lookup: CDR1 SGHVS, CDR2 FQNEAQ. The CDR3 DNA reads TGTGCCAGCAGCTTAGCAGGGGGGACTATGGTTCACGAGCAGTACTTC. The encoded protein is CASSLAGGTMVHEQYF. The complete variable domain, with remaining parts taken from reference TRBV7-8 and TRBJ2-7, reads GAGVSQSPRYKVAKRGQDVALRCDPISGHVSLFWYQQALGQGPEFLTYFQNEAQLDKSGLPSDRFFAERPEGSVSTLKIQRTQQEDSAVYLCASSLAGGTMVHEQYFGPGTRLTVT.

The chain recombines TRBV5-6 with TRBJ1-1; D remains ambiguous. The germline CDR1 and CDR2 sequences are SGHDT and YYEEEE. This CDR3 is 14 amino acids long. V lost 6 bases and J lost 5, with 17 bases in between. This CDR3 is CASTLPGPPTEAFF. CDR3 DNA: TGTGCCAGCACCCTACCGGGCCCTCCTACTGAAGCTTTCTTT. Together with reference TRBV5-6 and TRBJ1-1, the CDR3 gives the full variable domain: DAGVTQSPTHLIKTRGQQVTLRCSPKSGHDTVSWYQQALGQGPQFIFQYYEEEERQRGNFPDRFSGHQFPNYSSELNVNALLLGDSALYLCASTLPGPPTEAFFGQGTRLTVV.

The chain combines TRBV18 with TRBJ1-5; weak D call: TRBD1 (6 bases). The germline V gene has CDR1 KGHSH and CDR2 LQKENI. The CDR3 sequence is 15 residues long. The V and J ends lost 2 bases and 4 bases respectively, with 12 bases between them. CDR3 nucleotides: TGTGCCAGCTCACCAGGTCTACAGGGAAATCAGCCCCAGCATTTT. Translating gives CASSPGLQGNQPQHF.

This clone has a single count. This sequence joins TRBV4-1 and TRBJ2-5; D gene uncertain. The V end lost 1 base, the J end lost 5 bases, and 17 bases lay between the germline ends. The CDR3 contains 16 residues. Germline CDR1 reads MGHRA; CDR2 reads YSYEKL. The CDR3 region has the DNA TGCGCCAGCAGCCAAGGTCTAACTACGTTTAAGGAGACCCAGTACTTC. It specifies CASSQGLTTFKETQYF.

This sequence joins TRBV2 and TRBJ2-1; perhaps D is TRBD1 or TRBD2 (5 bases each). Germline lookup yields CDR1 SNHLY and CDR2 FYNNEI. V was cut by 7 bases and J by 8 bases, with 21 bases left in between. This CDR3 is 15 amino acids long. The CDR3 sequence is CASTFTSGEGDEQFF. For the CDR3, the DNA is TGTGCCAGCACCTTCACCAGCGGTGAAGGGGATGAGCAGTTCTTC.

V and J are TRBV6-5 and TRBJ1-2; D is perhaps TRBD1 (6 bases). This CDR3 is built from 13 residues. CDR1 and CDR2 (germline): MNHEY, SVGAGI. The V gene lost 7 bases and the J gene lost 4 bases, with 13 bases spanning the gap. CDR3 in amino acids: CASTQTGIYGYTF. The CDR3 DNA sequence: TGTGCCAGCACCCAAACAGGGATCTATGGCTACACCTTC.

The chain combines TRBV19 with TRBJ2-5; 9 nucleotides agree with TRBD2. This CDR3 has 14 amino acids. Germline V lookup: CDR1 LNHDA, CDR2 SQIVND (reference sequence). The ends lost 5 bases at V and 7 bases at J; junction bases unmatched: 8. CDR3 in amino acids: CASSELAGAGTQYF. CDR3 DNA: TGTGCCAGTAGTGAACTAGCGGGTGCGGGGACCCAGTACTTC.

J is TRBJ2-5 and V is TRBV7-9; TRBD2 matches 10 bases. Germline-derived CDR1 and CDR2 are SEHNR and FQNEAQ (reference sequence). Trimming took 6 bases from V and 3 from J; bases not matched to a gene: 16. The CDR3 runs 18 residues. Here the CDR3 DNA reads TGTGCCAGCAGTCTCTTCGTTACTAGCGGGATAGGGGAAGAGACCCAGTACTTC. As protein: CASSLFVTSGIGEETQYF.

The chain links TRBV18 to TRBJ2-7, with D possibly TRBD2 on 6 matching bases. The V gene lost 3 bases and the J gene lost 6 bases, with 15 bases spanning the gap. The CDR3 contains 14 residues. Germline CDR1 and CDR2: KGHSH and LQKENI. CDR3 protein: CASSPGPGEGEQYF. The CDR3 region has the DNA TGTGCCAGCTCACCGGGACCGGGAGAGGGCGAGCAGTACTTC.

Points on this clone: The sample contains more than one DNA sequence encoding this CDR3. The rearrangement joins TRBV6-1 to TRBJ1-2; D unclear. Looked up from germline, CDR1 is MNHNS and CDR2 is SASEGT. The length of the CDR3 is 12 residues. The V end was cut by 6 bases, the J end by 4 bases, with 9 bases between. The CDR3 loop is CASSSGFYGYTF. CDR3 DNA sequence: TGTGCCAGCAGCTCGGGATTCTATGGCTACACCTTC.

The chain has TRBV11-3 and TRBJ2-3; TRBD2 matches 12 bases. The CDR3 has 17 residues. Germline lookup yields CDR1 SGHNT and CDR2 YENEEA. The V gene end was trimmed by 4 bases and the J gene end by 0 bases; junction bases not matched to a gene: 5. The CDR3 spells CASSSRTSGISTDTQYF. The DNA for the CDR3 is TGTGCCAGCAGCTCCCGGACTAGCGGGATAAGCACAGATACGCAGTATTTT.

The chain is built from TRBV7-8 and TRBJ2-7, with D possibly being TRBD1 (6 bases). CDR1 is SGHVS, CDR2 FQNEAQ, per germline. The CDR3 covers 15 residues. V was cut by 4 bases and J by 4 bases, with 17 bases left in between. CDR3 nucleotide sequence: TGTGCCAGCAGCTCCGATTACAGGGATCTTTACGAGCAGTACTTC. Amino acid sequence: CASSSDYRDLYEQYF.

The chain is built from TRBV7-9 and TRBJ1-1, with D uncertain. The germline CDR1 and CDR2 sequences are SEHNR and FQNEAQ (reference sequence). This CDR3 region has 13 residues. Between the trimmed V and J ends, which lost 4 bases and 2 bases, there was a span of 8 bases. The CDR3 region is CASSSQINTEAFF. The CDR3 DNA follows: TGTGCCAGCAGCTCCCAGATCAACACTGAAGCTTTCTTT.

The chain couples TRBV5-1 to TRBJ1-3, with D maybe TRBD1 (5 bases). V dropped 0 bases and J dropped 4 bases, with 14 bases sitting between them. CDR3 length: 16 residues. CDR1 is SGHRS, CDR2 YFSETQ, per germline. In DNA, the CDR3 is TGCGCCAGCAGCTTGGCCGGGGGAGGGTACGGAAACACCATATATTTT. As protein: CASSLAGGGYGNTIYF.

CDR3 amino acids: CASSLDLAPPNEQFF. The CDR3, as DNA: TGTGCCAGCAGCTTAGATCTGGCACCCCCCAATGAGCAGTTCTTC. The chain carries TRBV7-2 and TRBJ2-1, with D unresolved. This CDR3 comprises 15 residues. Germline CDR1 SGHTA, CDR2 FQGNSA. Trimming cost V 1 base and J 6 bases, with 13 bases left between them.

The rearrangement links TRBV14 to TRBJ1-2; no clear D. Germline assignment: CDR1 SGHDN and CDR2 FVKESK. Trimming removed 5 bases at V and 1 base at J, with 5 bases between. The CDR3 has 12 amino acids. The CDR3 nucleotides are TGTGCCAGCAGCGCGAGTAACTATGGCTACACCTTC. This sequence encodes CASSASNYGYTF.

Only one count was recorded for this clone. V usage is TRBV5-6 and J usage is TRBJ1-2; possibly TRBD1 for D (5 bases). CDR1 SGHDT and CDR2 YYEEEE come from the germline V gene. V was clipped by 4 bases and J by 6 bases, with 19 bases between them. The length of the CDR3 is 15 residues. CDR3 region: CASSGEGRRENGYTF. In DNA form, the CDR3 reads TGTGCCAGCAGCGGGGAGGGACGGCGAGAGAATGGCTACACCTTC.

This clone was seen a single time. The CDR3 DNA reads as TGTGCCAGCAGCTTGGCGAGTGGACAGGGTTACGAAGTTGCCGGGGAGCTGTTTTTT. As protein: CASSLASGQGYEVAGELFF. The gene calls are TRBV5-5 and TRBJ2-2, with TRBD1 matching 8 bases. V lost 0 bases to trimming and J lost 6 bases; unmatched junction nucleotides: 16. The CDR3 covers 19 residues. Germline CDR1 reads SGHKS; CDR2 reads YYEKEE (reference sequence).

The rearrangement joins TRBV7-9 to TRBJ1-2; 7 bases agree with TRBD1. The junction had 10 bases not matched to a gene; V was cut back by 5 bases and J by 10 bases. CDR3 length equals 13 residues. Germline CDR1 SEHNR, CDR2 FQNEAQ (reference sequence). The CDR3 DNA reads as TGTGCCAGCAGCCTCGACAGGGTACACAACTACACCTTC. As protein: CASSLDRVHNYTF.

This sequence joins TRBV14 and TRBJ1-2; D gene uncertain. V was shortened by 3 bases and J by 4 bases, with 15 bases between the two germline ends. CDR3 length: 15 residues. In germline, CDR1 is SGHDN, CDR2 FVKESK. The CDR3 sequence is CASSHLPGGIYGYTF. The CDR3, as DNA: TGTGCCAGCAGCCATCTCCCTGGTGGGATCTATGGCTACACCTTC.

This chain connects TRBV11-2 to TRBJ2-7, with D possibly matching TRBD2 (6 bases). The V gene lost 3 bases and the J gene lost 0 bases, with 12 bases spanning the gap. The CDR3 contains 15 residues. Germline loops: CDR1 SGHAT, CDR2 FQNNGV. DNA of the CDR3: TGTGCCAGCAGCTTGGAGGGAGGTAGCTCCTACGAGCAGTACTTC. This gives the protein CASSLEGGSSYEQYF.

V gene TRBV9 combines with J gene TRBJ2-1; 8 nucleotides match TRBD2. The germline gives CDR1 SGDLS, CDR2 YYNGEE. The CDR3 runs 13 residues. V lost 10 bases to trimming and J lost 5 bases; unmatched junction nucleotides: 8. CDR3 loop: CAASTSVNNEQFF. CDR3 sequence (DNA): TGTGCCGCCTCGACTAGCGTTAACAATGAGCAGTTCTTC.

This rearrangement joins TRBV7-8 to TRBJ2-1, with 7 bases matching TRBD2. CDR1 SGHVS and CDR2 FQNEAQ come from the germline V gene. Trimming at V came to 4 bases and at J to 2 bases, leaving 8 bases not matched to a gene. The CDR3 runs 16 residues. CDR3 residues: CASSYRAAGAYNEQFF. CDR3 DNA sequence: TGTGCCAGCAGCTATAGAGCGGCGGGGGCCTACAATGAGCAGTTCTTC.

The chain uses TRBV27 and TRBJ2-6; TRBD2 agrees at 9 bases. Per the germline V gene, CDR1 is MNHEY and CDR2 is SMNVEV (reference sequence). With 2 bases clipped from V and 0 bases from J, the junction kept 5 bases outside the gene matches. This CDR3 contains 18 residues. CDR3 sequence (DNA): TGTGCCAGCAGTTTAGGTCTAGCGGGGAACTCTGGGGCCAACGTCCTGACTTTC. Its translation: CASSLGLAGNSGANVLTF. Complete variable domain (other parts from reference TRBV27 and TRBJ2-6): EAQVTQNPRYLITVTGKKLTVTCSQNMNHEYMSWYRQDPGLGLRQIYYSMNVEVTDKGDVPEGYKVSRKEKRNFPLILESPSPNQTSLYFCASSLGLAGNSGANVLTFGAGSRLTVL.

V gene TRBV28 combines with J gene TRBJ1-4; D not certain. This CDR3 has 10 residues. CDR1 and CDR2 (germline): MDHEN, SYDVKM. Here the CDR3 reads CAVFEEKLFF. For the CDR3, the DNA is TGTGCAGTTTTCGAGGAAAAACTGTTTTTT. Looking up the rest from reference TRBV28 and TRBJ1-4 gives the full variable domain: DVKVTQSSRYLVKRTGEKVFLECVQDMDHENMFWYRQDPGLGLRLIYFSYDVKMKEKGDIPEGYSVSREKKERFSLILESASTNQTSMYLCAVFEEKLFFGSGTQLSVL.

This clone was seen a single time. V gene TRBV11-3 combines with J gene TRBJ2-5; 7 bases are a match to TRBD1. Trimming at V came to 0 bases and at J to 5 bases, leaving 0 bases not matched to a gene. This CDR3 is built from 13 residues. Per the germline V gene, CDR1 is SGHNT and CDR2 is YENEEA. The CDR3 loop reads CASSLETGETQYF. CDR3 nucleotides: TGTGCCAGCAGCTTAGAGACAGGGGAGACCCAGTACTTC.

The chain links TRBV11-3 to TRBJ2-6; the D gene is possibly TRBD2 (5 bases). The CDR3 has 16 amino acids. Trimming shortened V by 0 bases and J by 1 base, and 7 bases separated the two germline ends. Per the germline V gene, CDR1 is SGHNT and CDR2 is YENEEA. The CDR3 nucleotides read TGTGCCAGCAGCTTAGAGTCGGGGTCTGGGGCCAACGTCCTGACTTTC. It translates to CASSLESGSGANVLTF.

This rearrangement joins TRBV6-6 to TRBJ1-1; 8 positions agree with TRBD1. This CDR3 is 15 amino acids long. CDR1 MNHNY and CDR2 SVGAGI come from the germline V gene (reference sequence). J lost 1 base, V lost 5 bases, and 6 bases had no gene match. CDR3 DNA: TGTGCCAGCAGTCAGTCAGGGGGCTGGAACACTGAAGCTTTCTTT. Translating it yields CASSQSGGWNTEAFF.